This TCR beta chain was captured by sequencing in a study of response to subunit inactivated influenza vaccine. Study-level points and caveats: New T cells are recruited in small numbers by each seasonal influenza vaccination, according to the authors' suggestion.

This clonotype was seen at least ten times. Its matching antigen is unknown. From the RT-PCR reads, TCRdb called clonotypes with MiXCR, one entry per CDR3 protein. Of about 570,000 distinct CDR3 sequences in the sample, 11% were seen once. Separately, the same data were catalogued under a study of T cells expressing NK-cell markers. From that paper: 5'RACE template switching with UMIs generated TCR beta cDNA. The authors restricted sorting to alpha-beta TCR T cells with an anti-gamma-delta TCR antibody in several experiments. In a group of several donors, dominant NKG2C+ clonotypes represented 1.0-7.0% of CD8+ T cells.

The starting material was PBMCs from blood, obtained on the day of vaccination. This receptor was taken from a middle-aged man who received an inactivated influenza vaccine.

The CDR3 is CASSPSPQPQHF. DNA for the CDR3: TGTGCCAGCAGTCCGAGTCCTCAGCCCCAGCATTTT. V gene TRBV12-3 or TRBV12-4 combines with J gene TRBJ1-5; unclear D gene. Trimming cost V 5 bases and J 6 bases, with 8 bases left between them. The CDR3 runs to 12 residues.